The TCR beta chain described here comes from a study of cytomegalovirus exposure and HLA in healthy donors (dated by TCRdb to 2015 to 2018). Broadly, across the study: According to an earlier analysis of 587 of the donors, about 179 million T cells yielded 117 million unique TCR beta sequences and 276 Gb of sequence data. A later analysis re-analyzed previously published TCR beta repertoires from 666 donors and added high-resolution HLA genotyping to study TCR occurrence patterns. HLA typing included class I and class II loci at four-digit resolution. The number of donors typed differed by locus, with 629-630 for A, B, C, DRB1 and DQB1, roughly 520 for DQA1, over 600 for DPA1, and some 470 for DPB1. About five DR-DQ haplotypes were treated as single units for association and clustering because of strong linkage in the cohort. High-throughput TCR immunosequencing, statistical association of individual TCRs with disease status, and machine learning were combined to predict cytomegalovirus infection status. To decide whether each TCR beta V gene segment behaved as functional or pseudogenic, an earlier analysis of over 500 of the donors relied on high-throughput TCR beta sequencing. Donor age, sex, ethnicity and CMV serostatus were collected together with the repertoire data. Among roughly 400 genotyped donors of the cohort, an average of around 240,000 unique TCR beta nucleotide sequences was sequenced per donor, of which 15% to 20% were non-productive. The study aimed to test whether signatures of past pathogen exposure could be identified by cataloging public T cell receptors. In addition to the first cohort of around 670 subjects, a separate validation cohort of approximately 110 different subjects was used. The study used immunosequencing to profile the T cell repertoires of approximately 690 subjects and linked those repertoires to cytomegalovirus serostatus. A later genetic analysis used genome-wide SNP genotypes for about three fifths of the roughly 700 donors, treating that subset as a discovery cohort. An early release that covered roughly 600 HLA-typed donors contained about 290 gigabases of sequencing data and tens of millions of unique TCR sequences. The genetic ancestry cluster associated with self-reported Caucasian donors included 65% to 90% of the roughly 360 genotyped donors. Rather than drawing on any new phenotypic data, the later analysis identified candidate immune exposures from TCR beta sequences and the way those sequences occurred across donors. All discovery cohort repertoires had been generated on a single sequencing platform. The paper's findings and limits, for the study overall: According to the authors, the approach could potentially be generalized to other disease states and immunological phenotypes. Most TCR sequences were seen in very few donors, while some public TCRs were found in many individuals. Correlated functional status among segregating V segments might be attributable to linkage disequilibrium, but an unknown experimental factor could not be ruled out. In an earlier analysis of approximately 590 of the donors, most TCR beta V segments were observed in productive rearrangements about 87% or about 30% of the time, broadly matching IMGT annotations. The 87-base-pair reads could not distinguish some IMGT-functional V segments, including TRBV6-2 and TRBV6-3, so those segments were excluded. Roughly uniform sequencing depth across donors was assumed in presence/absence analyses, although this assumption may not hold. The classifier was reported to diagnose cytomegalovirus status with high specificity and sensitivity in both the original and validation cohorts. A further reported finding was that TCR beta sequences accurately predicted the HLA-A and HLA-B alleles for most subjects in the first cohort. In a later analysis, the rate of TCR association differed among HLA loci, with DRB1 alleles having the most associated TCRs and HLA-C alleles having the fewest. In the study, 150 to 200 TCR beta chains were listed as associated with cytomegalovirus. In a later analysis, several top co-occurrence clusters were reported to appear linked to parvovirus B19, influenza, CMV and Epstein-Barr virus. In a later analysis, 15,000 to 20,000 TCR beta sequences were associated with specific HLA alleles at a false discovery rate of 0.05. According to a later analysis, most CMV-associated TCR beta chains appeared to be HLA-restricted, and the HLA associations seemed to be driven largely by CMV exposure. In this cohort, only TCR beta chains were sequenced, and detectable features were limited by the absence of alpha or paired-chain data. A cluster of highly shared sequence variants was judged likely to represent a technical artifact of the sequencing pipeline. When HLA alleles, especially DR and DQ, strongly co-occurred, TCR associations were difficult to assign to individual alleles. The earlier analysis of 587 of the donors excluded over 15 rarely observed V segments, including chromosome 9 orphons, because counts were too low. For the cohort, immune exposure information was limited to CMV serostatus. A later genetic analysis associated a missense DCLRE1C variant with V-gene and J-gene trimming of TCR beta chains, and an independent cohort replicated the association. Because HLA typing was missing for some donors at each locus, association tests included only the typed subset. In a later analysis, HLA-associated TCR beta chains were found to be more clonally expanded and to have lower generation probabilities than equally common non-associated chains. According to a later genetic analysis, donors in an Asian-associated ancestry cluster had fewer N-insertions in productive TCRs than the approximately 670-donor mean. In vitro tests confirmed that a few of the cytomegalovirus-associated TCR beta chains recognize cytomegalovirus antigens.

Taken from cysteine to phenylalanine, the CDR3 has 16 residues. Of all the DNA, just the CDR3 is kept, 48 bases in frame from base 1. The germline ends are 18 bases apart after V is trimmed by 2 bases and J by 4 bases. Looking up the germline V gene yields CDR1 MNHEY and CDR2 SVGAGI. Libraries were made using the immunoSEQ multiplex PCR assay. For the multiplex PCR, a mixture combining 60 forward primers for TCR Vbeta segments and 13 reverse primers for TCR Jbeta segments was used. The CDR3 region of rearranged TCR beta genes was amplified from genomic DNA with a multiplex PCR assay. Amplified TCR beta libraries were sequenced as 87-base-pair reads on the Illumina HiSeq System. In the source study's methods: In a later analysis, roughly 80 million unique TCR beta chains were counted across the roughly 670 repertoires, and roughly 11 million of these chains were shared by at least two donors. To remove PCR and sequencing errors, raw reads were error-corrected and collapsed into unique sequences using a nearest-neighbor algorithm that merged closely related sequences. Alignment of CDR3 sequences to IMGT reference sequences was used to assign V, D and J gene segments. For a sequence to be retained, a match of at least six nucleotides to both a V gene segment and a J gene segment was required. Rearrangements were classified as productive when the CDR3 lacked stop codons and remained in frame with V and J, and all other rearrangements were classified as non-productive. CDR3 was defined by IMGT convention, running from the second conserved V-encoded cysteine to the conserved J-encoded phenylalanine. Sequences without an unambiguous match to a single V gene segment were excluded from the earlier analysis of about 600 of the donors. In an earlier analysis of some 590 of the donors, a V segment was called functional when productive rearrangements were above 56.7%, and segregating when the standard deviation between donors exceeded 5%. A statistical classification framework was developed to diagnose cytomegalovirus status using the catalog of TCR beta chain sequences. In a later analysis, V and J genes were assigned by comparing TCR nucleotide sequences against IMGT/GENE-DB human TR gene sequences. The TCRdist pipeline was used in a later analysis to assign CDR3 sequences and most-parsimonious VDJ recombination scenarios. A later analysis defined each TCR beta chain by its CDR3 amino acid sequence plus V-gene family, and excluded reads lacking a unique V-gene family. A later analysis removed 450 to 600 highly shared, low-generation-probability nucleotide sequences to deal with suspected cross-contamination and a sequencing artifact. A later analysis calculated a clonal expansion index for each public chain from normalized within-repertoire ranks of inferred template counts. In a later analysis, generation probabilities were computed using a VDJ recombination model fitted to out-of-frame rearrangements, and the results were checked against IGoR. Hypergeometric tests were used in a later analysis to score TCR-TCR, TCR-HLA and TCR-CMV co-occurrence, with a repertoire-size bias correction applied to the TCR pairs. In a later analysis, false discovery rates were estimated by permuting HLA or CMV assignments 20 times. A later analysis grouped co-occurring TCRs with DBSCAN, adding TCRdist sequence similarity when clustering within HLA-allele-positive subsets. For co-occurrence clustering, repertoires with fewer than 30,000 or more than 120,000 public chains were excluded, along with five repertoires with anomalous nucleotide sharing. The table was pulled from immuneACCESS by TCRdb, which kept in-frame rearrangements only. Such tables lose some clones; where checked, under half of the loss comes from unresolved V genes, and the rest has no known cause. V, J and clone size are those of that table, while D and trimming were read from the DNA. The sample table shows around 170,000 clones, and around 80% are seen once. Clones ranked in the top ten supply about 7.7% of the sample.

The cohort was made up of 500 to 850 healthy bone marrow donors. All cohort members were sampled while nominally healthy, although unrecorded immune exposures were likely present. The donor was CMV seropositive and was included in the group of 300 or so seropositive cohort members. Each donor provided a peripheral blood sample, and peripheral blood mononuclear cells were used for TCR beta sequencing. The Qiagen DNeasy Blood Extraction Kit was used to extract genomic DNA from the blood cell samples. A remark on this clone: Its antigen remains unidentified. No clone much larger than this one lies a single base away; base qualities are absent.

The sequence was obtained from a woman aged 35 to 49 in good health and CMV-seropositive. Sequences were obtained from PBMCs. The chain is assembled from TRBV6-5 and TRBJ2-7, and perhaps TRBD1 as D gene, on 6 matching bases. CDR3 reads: CASSYNRDRPRYEQYF. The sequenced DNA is TGTGCCAGCAGTTACAACAGGGACCGGCCTCGATACGAGCAGTACTTC.